Listed below are T cell receptor beta chains from one sample, sequenced in a study of blood T cell repertoires in COVID-19. The data were produced by immunoSEQ multiplex PCR, yet TCRdb's version contains in-frame clones alone and is incomplete. Of nearly 70,000 clones listed, approximately 90% were seen once; the top ten hold around 3.6%. Sequencing was carried out using peripheral blood. The receptors derive from a woman between 45 and 65 years old with COVID-19, enrolled during active disease. The conserved cysteine and the conserved F or W are not part of the CDR3 here. The order of the fields is V gene, CDR3 length, J gene, D gene, CDR3 protein. D genes are given only for firm matches.

TRBV28	12	TRBJ2-7	.	ASTREMGLYEQY
TRBV5-4	10	TRBJ2-5	.	ASSQGWGTQY
TRBV6-1	12	TRBJ2-7	.	ASSDTFRGDEQY
TRBV19	15	TRBJ2-1	.	ASSLWSGRPVYNEQF
TRBV5-1	12	TRBJ2-3	.	ASSLNYMGDTQY
TRBV28	13	TRBJ2-1	TRBD1	ASSHYRGRFNEQF
TRBV7-3	14	TRBJ2-3	TRBD2	ASSLLAGEITDTQY
TRBV4-1	16	TRBJ2-2	TRBD2	ASSQPSWEGHGTGELF
TRBV28	13	TRBJ1-6	.	ATKKTGSYNSPLH
TRBV25-1	13	TRBJ2-1	.	ASSGGQILDNEQF
TRBV5-1	13	TRBJ2-7	TRBD1	ASSRDRQSSYEQY
TRBV6-1	13	TRBJ2-1	TRBD2	ASSSREGPGNEQF
TRBV5-5	16	TRBJ2-1	TRBD2	ASTFVPGLAGGLNEQF
TRBV24-1	10	TRBJ2-7	.	ATSDPGDEQY
TRBV19	12	TRBJ2-2	.	ASTMGGGAGELF
TRBV9	13	TRBJ2-1	TRBD1	ASSAIGTGIDEQF
TRBV6-2/TRBV6-3	14	TRBJ2-7	.	ASSYRSITSYSEQY
TRBV5-1	13	TRBJ1-6	TRBD1	ASSLAGQVNSPLH
TRBV19	14	TRBJ1-2	TRBD1	ASSMAPGGAGYGYT
TRBV7-3	12	TRBJ2-7	TRBD1	ASSKSGQRYEQY
TRBV28	14	TRBJ2-2	TRBD1	ASSLPGTGAVGELF
TRBV10-3	15	TRBJ2-1	TRBD2	AISESVGSGTTNEQF
TRBV9	13	TRBJ2-2	.	ASSVDRGGTGELF
TRBV2	19	TRBJ2-2	TRBD2	ASSIKGRWTSGVANTGELF
TRBV30	13	TRBJ1-6	.	AFTGGISYNSPLH
TRBV24-1	17	TRBJ2-7	TRBD2	ATSATGTSGRAGTYEQY
TRBV28	11	TRBJ2-4	TRBD2	ASSPGGANIQY
TRBV5-4	14	TRBJ2-1	TRBD1	ASSPNRGMVYNEQF
TRBV5-4	13	TRBJ2-1	TRBD2	ASSPTSGDVNEQF
TRBV19	13	TRBJ2-5	TRBD2	ASSLAGVTGETQY
TRBV5-1	16	TRBJ2-1	TRBD2	ASRGLAGLPGPNNEQF
TRBV11-2	13	TRBJ2-7	.	ASSPLSRKNYEQY
TRBV6-5	13	TRBJ1-6	TRBD1	ASSTSGQTNSPLH
TRBV20-1	6	TRBJ1-1	.	SVREAF
TRBV5-1	12	TRBJ1-1	.	ASSSIPMNTEAF
TRBV7-9	12	TRBJ2-7	.	ASSFSTVSYEQY
TRBV3-1/TRBV3-2	13	TRBJ1-2	.	ASSQALGGGGGYT
TRBV19	11	TRBJ1-5	.	ASTRDFNQPQH
TRBV21-1	17	TRBJ1-2	.	ASSKSWSRDRGPNYGYT
TRBV21-1	14	TRBJ2-5	.	ASSQGTSETQETQY
TRBV18	12	TRBJ1-1	TRBD1	ASSFQTGGPEAF
TRBV19	14	TRBJ2-6	TRBD1	ASSSGQLSGANVLT
TRBV5-1	14	TRBJ2-7	.	ASSGGAGRSSYEQY
TRBV29-1	10	TRBJ2-1	.	SGEGNYNEQF
TRBV14	12	TRBJ1-1	TRBD1	ASSLRGRKTEAF